This T cell receptor (beta chain) was recovered during a study of T cell changes during pregnancy in multiple sclerosis. Germline V CDR1 and CDR2: SNHLY, FYNNEI. V lost 6 bases, J lost 11 bases, and 7 bases stayed unmatched. This CDR3 is 12 amino acids long. Clones were sequenced by immunoSEQ multiplex PCR, and TCRdb holds only the in-frame ones, with some missing. Here the sample spans fewer than 95,000 clones, roughly nine tenths being singletons. The chain carries TRBV2 and TRBJ1-5, with 7 bases fitting TRBD1. The receptor was derived from a female donor in good health, enrolled as a control in a pregnancy study. The specimen comprised peripheral blood, sampled in the first trimester of pregnancy. CDR3 sequence reads: CASRTGSEAQHF. DNA for the CDR3: TGTGCCAGCAGGACAGGGTCTGAGGCCCAGCATTTT.